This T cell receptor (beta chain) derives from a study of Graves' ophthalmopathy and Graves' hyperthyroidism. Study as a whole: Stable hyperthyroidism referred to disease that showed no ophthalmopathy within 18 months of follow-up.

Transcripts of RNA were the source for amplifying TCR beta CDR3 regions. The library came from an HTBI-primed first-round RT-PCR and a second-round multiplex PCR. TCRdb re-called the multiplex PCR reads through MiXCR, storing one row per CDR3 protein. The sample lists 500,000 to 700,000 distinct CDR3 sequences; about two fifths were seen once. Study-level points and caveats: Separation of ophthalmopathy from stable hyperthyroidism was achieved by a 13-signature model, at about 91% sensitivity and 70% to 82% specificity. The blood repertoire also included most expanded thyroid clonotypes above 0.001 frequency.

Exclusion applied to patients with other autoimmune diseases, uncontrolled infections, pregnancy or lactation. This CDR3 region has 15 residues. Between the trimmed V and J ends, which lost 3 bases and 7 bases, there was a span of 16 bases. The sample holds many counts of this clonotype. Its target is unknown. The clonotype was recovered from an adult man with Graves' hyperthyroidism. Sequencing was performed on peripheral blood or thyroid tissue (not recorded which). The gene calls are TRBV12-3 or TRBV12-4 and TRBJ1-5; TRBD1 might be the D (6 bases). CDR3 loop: CASSLAGEVSQPQHF. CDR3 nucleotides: TGTGCCAGCAGTTTGGCAGGGGAGGTATCCCAGCCCCAGCATTTT.